This T cell receptor (beta chain) was captured by sequencing in a study of blood T cell repertoires in COVID-19. Study at large: From the United States, Italy and Spain came samples of acute and convalescent COVID-19. T cells, B-cell-depleted T cells, or PBMCs supplied cDNA or gDNA.

The V end lost 0 bases, the J end lost 4 bases, and 6 bases lay between the germline ends. The CDR3 is 13 residues long. Per germline, CDR1 SGHRS and CDR2 YFSETQ. As processed by the authors: Quantification of nucleated cells was approximated via reference gene primer amplification. Repertoires were generated with immunoSEQ multiplex PCR, while TCRdb's copy carries only in-frame clones and drops some. For V, J and clone size, that table is used; D and trimming come from the DNA. Here the sample spans 150,000 to 200,000 clones, about four fifths being singletons. The sequencing sample was made of peripheral blood. This receptor was taken from a man in his fifties or sixties with acute or convalescent COVID-19. This chain joins TRBV5-1 and TRBJ2-3; D uncertain. CDR3 amino acids: CASSLVPADTQYF. CDR3 nucleotide sequence: TGCGCCAGCAGCTTGGTCCCCGCAGATACGCAGTATTTT.